These 32 T cell receptor beta chains came from one sample sequenced in a study of shared clonotypes between healthy human individuals. The table came from immunoSEQ multiplex PCR; TCRdb's copy has only in-frame clones and leaves some out. The table includes around 2.5 million clones, over 85% detected once. The sample taken for sequencing was naive CD4+ T cells from PBMCs. Subset described: CD45RA+ positively selected. The receptor set was obtained from a young man in good health. Some clones in this sample may be carry-over from other donors' samples.

The chain joins TRBV7-3 to TRBJ1-1, with a weak D call TRBD1 (5 bases). The ends were cut back, 5 bases at V and 0 bases at J, with 10 bases in the middle. This CDR3 has 14 amino acids. The germline CDR1 and CDR2 sequences are SGHTA and FQGTGA. The DNA of the CDR3 is TGTGCCAGCAGCCGGGACTTCATGAACACTGAAGCTTTCTTT. This encodes CASSRDFMNTEAFF.

The genes are TRBV6-1 and TRBJ1-4; 7 nucleotides line up with TRBD1. The V segment lost 11 bases and the J segment 8 bases; nucleotides outside the gene matches: 8. CDR3 length equals 12 residues. Germline lookup yields CDR1 MNHNS and CDR2 SASEGT. CDR3 nucleotide sequence: TGTGCCTGTAGACAGGGAGGCGAAAAACTGTTTTTT. Translating gives CACRQGGEKLFF.

This clone is a singleton in its sample. Other DNA sequences within the sample encode an identical CDR3. DNA for the CDR3: TGTGCCAGCAGCTCCCTAGCGGGAGCTGATACGCAGTATTTT. It yields the protein CASSSLAGADTQYF. The V call is TRBV7-3, the J call TRBJ2-3; 10 nucleotides align to TRBD2. CDR3 size: 14 residues. Trimming cost V 4 bases and J 6 bases; bases outside gene matches: 4. CDR1 and CDR2 from the germline V gene are SGHTA and FQGTGA.

To note about this clone: The same CDR3 can be traced to other DNA sequences in this sample. The chain employs TRBV5-5 and TRBJ2-5; D uncertain. The CDR3 length is 11 residues. V lost 0 bases to trimming and J lost 5 bases, with 2 bases between them. Germline V gene sequence: CDR1 SGHKS, CDR2 YYEKEE (reference sequence). CDR3 coding DNA: TGTGCCAGCAGCTTGGCTGAGACCCAGTACTTC. Residues: CASSLAETQYF.

CDR3 region: CASSFRDRAEKLFF. DNA for the CDR3: TGTGCCAGCAGCTTCAGGGACAGGGCCGAAAAACTGTTTTTT. The chain uses TRBV5-8 and TRBJ1-4; the match to TRBD1 covers 9 bases. The J segment lost 8 bases and the V segment lost 2 bases, leaving 4 bases of the junction unmatched. Germline CDR1 reads SGHTS; CDR2 reads YDEGEE. The CDR3 spans 14 residues.

The J gene is TRBJ2-3, the V gene TRBV6-1, with 12 nucleotides matching TRBD2. Germline V gene data show CDR1 as MNHNS and CDR2 as SASEGT. CDR3 length: 16 amino acids. V shed 4 bases and J 6 bases; nucleotides not matched to a gene: 8. The CDR3 loop is CASSAVLAGGPDTQYF. The CDR3 DNA reads as TGTGCCAGCAGTGCCGTGCTAGCGGGAGGGCCGGATACGCAGTATTTT.

This chain joins TRBV9 and TRBJ2-1, with D uncertain. V lost 0 bases and J 4 bases, leaving 14 bases between the germline ends. This CDR3 contains 16 residues. Per germline, CDR1 SGDLS and CDR2 YYNGEE. The CDR3 spells CASSVDLDPRYNEQFF. In DNA form, the CDR3 reads TGTGCCAGCAGCGTAGATTTAGACCCCAGATACAATGAGCAGTTCTTC.

The rearrangement joins TRBV27 to TRBJ2-7, with TRBD2 identical over 7 bases. Germline CDR1 is MNHEY and CDR2 is SMNVEV (reference sequence). CDR3 length equals 21 residues. J lost 3 bases, V lost 0 bases, and 23 bases had no gene match. CDR3 nucleotide sequence: TGTGCCAGCAGTTTATCCCCCATAGGGCTAGCGGCCATAGGCTCGGGCTACGAGCAGTACTTC. Its protein is CASSLSPIGLAAIGSGYEQYF.

Turning to this clone: This specimen includes other DNA sequences encoding the same CDR3. J is TRBJ2-1 and V is TRBV9; TRBD2 matches at 14 bases. Germline V CDR1 and CDR2: SGDLS, YYNGEE. This CDR3 region has 15 residues. V was pared by 2 bases and J by 7 bases, with 2 bases of the junction left unmatched. CDR3 protein: CASSVTSGRANEQFF. DNA of the CDR3: TGTGCCAGCAGCGTGACTAGCGGGAGGGCAAATGAGCAGTTCTTC.

The chain is built from TRBV28 and TRBJ2-7, with D possibly matching TRBD1 (6 bases). The CDR3 is 15 amino acids. The V gene's germline CDR1 is MDHEN and CDR2 SYDVKM. V lost 4 bases and J 0 bases, leaving 13 bases between the germline ends. CDR3 in DNA: TGTGCCAGCAGTTCCCCGGGACATCACTCCTACGAGCAGTACTTC. It yields the protein CASSSPGHHSYEQYF.

The V and J genes are TRBV5-1 and TRBJ1-1; TRBD1 aligns across 7 bases. Per the germline V gene, CDR1 is SGHRS and CDR2 is YFSETQ. The V segment lost 3 bases and the J segment 3 bases; nucleotides outside the gene matches: 5. The CDR3 is made up of 14 amino acids. This CDR3 is CASSSGQPDTEAFF. As DNA, the CDR3 is TGCGCCAGCAGCTCGGGACAGCCTGACACTGAAGCTTTCTTT.

This clone has more than one count but fewer than ten. The junction departs from germline at one end; a sequencing error may be responsible. The rearrangement links TRBV29-1 to TRBJ1-1, with D possibly TRBD1 on 6 matching bases. The CDR3 covers 12 residues. Germline CDR1 reads SQVTM; CDR2 reads ANQGSEA. CDR3 region: CSAEQGNTEAFF. The CDR3 DNA follows: TGCAGCGCTGAACAGGGGAACACTGAAGCTTTCTTT.

J is TRBJ2-2 and V is TRBV28; D may be TRBD1 (6 bases). Trimming shortened V by 3 bases and J by 4 bases, and 18 bases separated the two germline ends. Germline CDR1 MDHEN, CDR2 SYDVKM. The CDR3 is made up of 17 amino acids. CDR3 sequence (DNA): TGTGCCAGCAGTTTCTTGGTCGGACAGCCTTTCACCGGGGAGCTGTTTTTT. Protein: CASSFLVGQPFTGELFF. The complete variable domain, with remaining parts taken from reference TRBV28 and TRBJ2-2, reads DVKVTQSSRYLVKRTGEKVFLECVQDMDHENMFWYRQDPGLGLRLIYFSYDVKMKEKGDIPEGYSVSREKKERFSLILESASTNQTSMYLCASSFLVGQPFTGELFFGEGSRLTVL.

The CDR3 region has the DNA TGTGCCAGCAGTTTATTCGGGACTGGCGACTATGGCTACACCTTC. The encoded protein is CASSLFGTGDYGYTF. This rearrangement joins TRBV27 to TRBJ1-2, with D maybe TRBD1 (5 bases). There are 15 residues in the CDR3. The V end was cut by 1 base, the J end by 3 bases, with 12 bases between. Per the germline V gene, CDR1 is MNHEY and CDR2 is SMNVEV (reference sequence).

The rearrangement links TRBV6-1 to TRBJ1-5; D is uncertain. CDR3 length: 15 amino acids. The germline V gene has CDR1 MNHNS and CDR2 SASEGT. The germline V and J ends were trimmed by 3 bases and 1 base, with 10 bases remaining between them. The CDR3 DNA reads as TGTGCCAGCAGTGACTATTCCGTGAGCAATCAGCCCCAGCATTTT. This codes for CASSDYSVSNQPQHF.

The genes are TRBV5-1 and TRBJ2-2; 9 nucleotides match TRBD1. The CDR3 covers 16 residues. The ends lost 4 bases at V and 5 bases at J; junction bases unmatched: 9. Germline V gene lookup returns CDR1 SGHRS and CDR2 YFSETQ. CDR3 sequence: CASSLIQGAVTGELFF. As DNA, the CDR3 is TGCGCCAGCAGCCTCATACAGGGGGCGGTGACCGGGGAGCTGTTTTTT. The full variable domain, rest sourced from reference TRBV5-1 and TRBJ2-2, is KAGVTQTPRYLIKTRGQQVTLSCSPISGHRSVSWYQQTPGQGLQFLFEYFSETQRNKGNFPGRFSGRQFSNSRSEMNVSTLELGDSALYLCASSLIQGAVTGELFFGEGSRLTVL.

The V call is TRBV2, the J call TRBJ2-7; D assignment may be TRBD1 or TRBD2 (5 bases each). Germline lookup yields CDR1 SNHLY and CDR2 FYNNEI. V lost 4 bases and J 6 bases, leaving 10 bases between the germline ends. The CDR3 is made up of 12 amino acids. The CDR3 spells CASSVGGPEQYF. Written as DNA, the CDR3 is TGTGCCAGCAGTGTTGGGGGACCCGAGCAGTACTTC.

This chain links TRBV27 with TRBJ2-3, with TRBD1 as a possible D gene (5 bases). V lost 7 bases and J lost 4, with 9 bases in between. Looked up from germline, CDR1 is MNHEY and CDR2 is SMNVEV (reference sequence). This CDR3 is 12 amino acids long. Written as DNA, the CDR3 is TGTGCCAGCAAGGAAGGGGCAGATACGCAGTATTTT. This gives the protein CASKEGADTQYF.

This rearrangement joins TRBV10-1 to TRBJ2-7; D is unresolved. Trimming took off 0 bases at V and 3 bases at J, with 12 bases between the two ends. Germline V gene sequence: CDR1 WNHNN, CDR2 SYGVQD (reference sequence). The CDR3 is 15 residues long. For the CDR3, the DNA is TGCGCCAGCAGTGAGTCCATCCCCATCCACTACGAGCAGTACTTC. It specifies CASSESIPIHYEQYF.

The chain combines TRBV2 with TRBJ2-1; TRBD2 is a possible D gene (5 bases). Germline V gene lookup returns CDR1 SNHLY and CDR2 FYNNEI. V dropped 4 bases and J dropped 2 bases, with 9 bases sitting between them. The CDR3 runs to 14 residues. The CDR3 protein is CASSGESAYNEQFF. The CDR3 DNA reads TGTGCCAGCAGTGGGGAGTCTGCCTACAATGAGCAGTTCTTC.

This chain uses TRBV28 with TRBJ2-7; 7 bases map to TRBD2. Trimming took 5 bases from V and 6 from J; bases not matched to a gene: 7. This CDR3 has 13 residues. The germline V gene has CDR1 MDHEN and CDR2 SYDVKM. The CDR3: CASSPAGEGEQYF. The CDR3 DNA reads as TGTGCCAGCAGTCCCGCGGGAGAGGGCGAGCAGTACTTC.

The V call is TRBV18, the J call TRBJ1-1, with D hard to call. This CDR3 region has 13 residues. V lost 3 bases and J 5 bases, leaving 10 bases between the germline ends. The germline gives CDR1 KGHSH, CDR2 LQKENI. CDR3 bases: TGTGCCAGCTCACCTCCTTCAAGGACTGAAGCTTTCTTT. Protein: CASSPPSRTEAFF.

As DNA, the CDR3 is TGTGCCAGCAGCTACGGAAGTTTAGGGAACACTGAAGCTTTCTTT. Encoded protein: CASSYGSLGNTEAFF. The chain is built from TRBV7-9 and TRBJ1-1, with D unclear. V was pared by 4 bases and J by 1 base, with 13 bases between. Per germline, CDR1 SEHNR and CDR2 FQNEAQ (reference sequence). There are 15 residues in the CDR3.

The chain joins TRBV7-2 to TRBJ1-2; 8 bases fit TRBD1. Germline V gives CDR1 SGHTA, CDR2 FQGNSA. Trimming removed 5 bases from V and 0 bases from J; junction bases left unmatched: 11. The CDR3 totals 17 residues. CDR3 sequence reads: CASSVTGGPWSNYGYTF. The CDR3 nucleotides read TGTGCCAGCAGCGTTACAGGGGGTCCCTGGTCTAACTATGGCTACACCTTC.

This clone was detected only a few times. The chain combines TRBV14 with TRBJ1-2, with D tentatively TRBD1 (5 bases). Germline V CDR1 and CDR2: SGHDN, FVKESK. V was trimmed by 4 bases and J by 3 bases, leaving 9 bases between them. This CDR3 contains 13 residues. The DNA for the CDR3 is TGTGCCAGCAGCCCCGGGGCCTACTATGGCTACACCTTC. It encodes CASSPGAYYGYTF.

The gene calls are TRBV5-1 and TRBJ1-1; 9 bases align to TRBD1. The V gene end was trimmed by 4 bases and the J gene end by 5 bases; junction bases not matched to a gene: 3. Germline V gene data show CDR1 as SGHRS and CDR2 as YFSETQ. The CDR3 loop spans 13 amino acids. The CDR3 coding sequence is TGCGCCAGCAGCATACAGGGGGCTACTGAAGCTTTCTTT. Protein: CASSIQGATEAFF.

This clone was counted a single time. The rearrangement joins TRBV2 to TRBJ2-3; tentative D call: TRBD2 (6 bases). There are 16 residues in the CDR3. Germline assignment: CDR1 SNHLY and CDR2 FYNNEI. Trimming removed 7 bases at V and 0 bases at J, with 17 bases between. The CDR3 loop reads CASNGGLGSSTDTQYF. CDR3 in DNA: TGTGCCAGCAACGGGGGTCTGGGCAGTAGCACAGATACGCAGTATTTT.

This clone was observed a few times. The V and J genes are TRBV19 and TRBJ1-2; D is unclear. V was cut by 6 bases and J by 3 bases, with 14 bases left in between. The CDR3 is 14 residues long. Germline V gene lookup returns CDR1 LNHDA and CDR2 SQIVND (reference sequence). CDR3 loop: CASSHLGAYYGYTF. In DNA, the CDR3 is TGTGCCAGTAGCCATCTGGGAGCCTACTATGGCTACACCTTC.

The chain joins TRBV2 to TRBJ1-3, with D perhaps TRBD1 (6 bases). Germline CDR1 is SNHLY and CDR2 is FYNNEI. This CDR3 spans 13 amino acids. V shed 8 bases and J shed 1 base, with 9 bases lying between them. The DNA of the CDR3 is TGTGCCAGCCACAGGGCTTCTGGAAACACCATATATTTT. It specifies CASHRASGNTIYF. Full variable domain (remainder filled in from reference TRBV2 and TRBJ1-3): EPEVTQTPSHQVTQMGQEVILRCVPISNHLYFYWYRQILGQKVEFLVSFYNNEISEKSEIFDDQFSVERPDGSNFTLKIRSTKLEDSAMYFCASHRASGNTIYFGEGSWLTVV.

The chain has TRBV7-3 and TRBJ2-1; TRBD1 aligns across 9 bases. The V segment lost 2 bases and the J segment 2 bases; nucleotides outside the gene matches: 1. Germline V gives CDR1 SGHTA, CDR2 FQGTGA. CDR3 length: 15 amino acids. CDR3 residues: CASSLDRGAYNEQFF. The CDR3 nucleotides read TGTGCCAGCAGCTTAGACAGGGGGGCCTACAATGAGCAGTTCTTC.

The chain uses TRBV6-5 and TRBJ2-3, with 7 bases fitting TRBD2. The CDR3 runs 12 residues. From germline, CDR1 is MNHEY and CDR2 SVGAGI. The trim removed 4 bases at V and 8 bases at J, leaving 3 bases unmatched. CDR3 nucleotide sequence: TGTGCCAGCAGTTCGGGGGGTGGTACGCAGTATTTT. This codes for CASSSGGGTQYF.

This clone was seen more than once but under ten times. The same CDR3 can be traced to other DNA sequences in this sample. The rearrangement links TRBV5-1 to TRBJ1-1; tentative D call: TRBD1 (5 bases). This CDR3 spans 13 amino acids. The germline V and J ends were trimmed by 2 bases and 1 base, with 6 bases remaining between them. Germline V CDR1 and CDR2: SGHRS, YFSETQ. The chain's CDR3 is CASSFGTNTEAFF. The CDR3 region has the DNA TGCGCCAGCAGCTTTGGGACGAACACTGAAGCTTTCTTT.